Listed below are T cell receptor beta chains from one sample, sequenced in a study of blood T cell repertoires in COVID-19. This table comes from immunoSEQ multiplex PCR, and its TCRdb copy is limited to in-frame clones, with some not included. The table has some 80,000 clones, 70% to 90% seen once. Sequencing was carried out using peripheral blood. These receptors were taken from a human donor in a cohort sampled during active COVID-19. The CDR3 runs from the conserved cysteine through the conserved F or W. A D gene is named only where the DNA matches it firmly. The size of a clone is reported for some rows only, either as once, few or many, or as a class for expanded clones.

d_call | j_call | clone_size | v_call | cdr3_nt | cdr3_aa
NA | TRBJ2-7 | NA | TRBV6-5 | TGTGCCAGCAGTTACAGGCCAGGCCCTTACGAGCAGTACTTC | CASSYRPGPYEQYF
NA | TRBJ2-7 | NA | TRBV11-2 | TGTGCCAGCAGCTTAACAGGGCTCTCCTACGAGCAGTACTTC | CASSLTGLSYEQYF
NA | TRBJ1-1 | NA | TRBV28 | TGTGCCAGCAGGGGGGGGCGGGTGAACACTGAAGCTTTCTTT | CASRGGRVNTEAFF
TRBD1 | TRBJ1-3 | few | TRBV7-6 | TGTGCCAGCAGCTTACCCCAGGGACAGGGAGGAAACACCATATATTTT | CASSLPQGQGGNTIYF
TRBD1 | TRBJ2-2 | NA | TRBV5-1 | TGCGCCAGCAGCCCCGGGACAGGGAGACGGGAGCTGTTTTTT | CASSPGTGRRELFF
NA | TRBJ1-6 | NA | TRBV30 | TGTGCCTGGACGGTAGGGGGGGATTCACCCCTCCACTTT | CAWTVGGDSPLHF
TRBD2 | TRBJ2-1 | NA | TRBV4-1 | TGCGCCAGCAGCCAAGCCGGGACTAGCGCGTACAATGAGCAGTTCTTC | CASSQAGTSAYNEQFF
NA | TRBJ2-5 | once | TRBV5-5 | TGTGCCTCGACCAGGGACAAACCTTTGGGAGAGACCCAGTACTTC | CASTRDKPLGETQYF
NA | TRBJ1-3 | NA | TRBV6-5 | TGTGCCAGCAGTTCCACAGGGGGAAACACCATATATTTT | CASSSTGGNTIYF
NA | TRBJ2-5 | NA | TRBV5-6 | TGTGCCAGCAGCTTGGTCGAAGCGGTTGAGACCCAGTACTTC | CASSLVEAVETQYF
TRBD1 | TRBJ1-2 | NA | TRBV28 | TGTGCCAGCAGGCAGGGGGCGAAAGGCTACACCTTC | CASRQGAKGYTF
TRBD1 | TRBJ1-2 | NA | TRBV27 | TGTGCCAGCAGTCCCACGACAGGGGGGCATGGCTACACCTTC | CASSPTTGGHGYTF
NA | TRBJ1-5 | NA | TRBV18 | TGTGCCAGCTCACCGACGACAAATAGCAATCAGCCCCAGCATTTT | CASSPTTNSNQPQHF
TRBD2 | TRBJ2-1 | NA | TRBV3-1/TRBV3-2 | TGTGCCAGCAGCGGGATAGCGGGGGGGCCGCATGAGCAGTTCTTC | CASSGIAGGPHEQFF
NA | TRBJ2-7 | medium-sized | TRBV4-2 | TGTGCCAGCAGCCAAGAATTCGTCGGGCTAGCGATCGAGCAGTACTTC | CASSQEFVGLAIEQYF
NA | TRBJ2-1 | NA | TRBV7-3 | TGTGCCAGCAGCTTCCAGGTTGGGTCGGAAAACAATGAGCAGTTCTTC | CASSFQVGSENNEQFF
TRBD1 | TRBJ2-7 | NA | TRBV6-5 | TGTGCCAGCAGTTACCGCGGACAGGGGATAAGCGAGCAGTACTTC | CASSYRGQGISEQYF
NA | TRBJ1-6 | NA | TRBV7-9 | TGTGCCAGCAGCTTAGGAGGGGAGGGTTCACCCCTCCACTTT | CASSLGGEGSPLHF
TRBD1 | TRBJ1-1 | NA | TRBV5-5 | TGTGCCAGCAGCTGGGACAGGGTGAACACTGAAGCTTTCTTT | CASSWDRVNTEAFF
TRBD2 | TRBJ2-2 | NA | TRBV27 | TGTGCCAGCAGTTTATCGTCTAGCGGGGGTTCCCTTTACGGGGAGCTGTTTTTT | CASSLSSSGGSLYGELFF
TRBD2 | TRBJ2-2 | NA | TRBV5-1 | TGCGCCAGCAGCTTACTAGCGGGAGGGCCGTACACCGGGGAGCTGTTTTTT | CASSLLAGGPYTGELFF
NA | TRBJ2-5 | NA | TRBV7-8 | TGTGCCAGCAGCTTACGCGGGATAGGCCCAGAGACCCAGTACTTC | CASSLRGIGPETQYF
NA | TRBJ2-5 | NA | TRBV11-2 | TGTGCCAGCAGCCCAGGCCCGGCGGGACGCAGGCAAGAGACCCAGTACTTC | CASSPGPAGRRQETQYF
NA | TRBJ1-6 | NA | TRBV18 | TGTGCCAGCTCAGGGCAGCCTGACAATTCACCCCTCCACTTT | CASSGQPDNSPLHF
NA | TRBJ2-2 | NA | TRBV19 | TGTGCCAGTAGTATCCAGGGGCGCACCGGGGAGCTGTTTTTT | CASSIQGRTGELFF
TRBD2 | TRBJ2-7 | NA | TRBV5-1 | TGCGCCAGCAGCTTGGCCGGGGGGGCCAACTACGAGCAGTACTTC | CASSLAGGANYEQYF
NA | TRBJ2-2 | NA | TRBV19 | TGTGCCAGTTCTCCTTTGACAGGGCGATACCGGACCCTAGGGCGGGGCGGGGAGCTGTTTTTT | CASSPLTGRYRTLGRGGELFF
TRBD2 | TRBJ2-3 | NA | TRBV5-1 | TGCGCCAGCAGCTTGGTGAGCGGGAGGGATACGCAGTATTTT | CASSLVSGRDTQYF
TRBD1 | TRBJ2-3 | NA | TRBV24-1 | TGTGCCACCAGTGACCGGACAGGGCGGGCGGGAGATACGCAGTATTTT | CATSDRTGRAGDTQYF
TRBD2 | TRBJ2-1 | NA | TRBV4-1 | TGCGCCAGCAGCCAGGGTGGGACTAGCGGGTTTAATGAGCAGTTCTTC | CASSQGGTSGFNEQFF
TRBD2 | TRBJ2-7 | NA | TRBV14 | TGTGCCAGCAGCCAAGGGCTAGCGGGACCCTACGAGCAGTACTTC | CASSQGLAGPYEQYF
NA | TRBJ1-4 | NA | TRBV7-2 | TGTGCCAGCAGCTTTTACGGTAGTGAAAAACTGTTTTTT | CASSFYGSEKLFF
TRBD1 | TRBJ1-4 | NA | TRBV5-1 | TGCGCCAGCAGCTTCGGGACAGATAATGAAAAACTGTTTTTT | CASSFGTDNEKLFF
NA | TRBJ2-2 | NA | TRBV18 | TGTGCCAGCTCACCATTAGCCAGAACCACCGGGGAGCTGTTTTTT | CASSPLARTTGELFF
NA | TRBJ1-2 | NA | TRBV7-9 | TGTGCCAGCAGCTTAGTCAGGGCGGACTATGGCTACACCTTC | CASSLVRADYGYTF
NA | TRBJ2-5 | NA | TRBV2 | TGTGCCAGCGGGGGTAGCGGCTCCGTCGCGGAGACCCAGTACTTC | CASGGSGSVAETQYF
NA | TRBJ2-6 | once | TRBV7-9 | TGTGCCAGCAGCTTTATCGGGGCCAACGTCCTGACTTTC | CASSFIGANVLTF
TRBD1 | TRBJ1-3 | NA | TRBV3-1/TRBV3-2 | TGTGCCAGCAGCCAACCAGGACAGGGTTACTCTGGAAACACCATATATTTT | CASSQPGQGYSGNTIYF
TRBD2 | TRBJ2-2 | NA | TRBV9 | TGTGCCAGCAACCCGGGACTAGCGGGGATCACCGGGGAGCTGTTTTTT | CASNPGLAGITGELFF
TRBD2 | TRBJ2-3 | NA | TRBV7-3 | TGTGCCAGCAGCGCTACTAGCGGGAGTACAGATACGCAGTATTTT | CASSATSGSTDTQYF
TRBD1 | TRBJ2-5 | once | TRBV7-3 | TGTGCCAGCAGCTCGGACAGGGGCCAAGAGACCCAGTACTTC | CASSSDRGQETQYF
NA | TRBJ2-7 | NA | TRBV29-1 | TGCAGCATTTTTCGTGGAGGCGAGCAGTACTTC | CSIFRGGEQYF
TRBD2 | TRBJ2-7 | NA | TRBV11-2 | TGTGCCAGCAGCCCCCTGCGGGAGGGGTCCTACGAGCAGTACTTC | CASSPLREGSYEQYF
TRBD2 | TRBJ2-1 | once | TRBV6-6 | TGTGCCAGCAGTTCGACTAGCGGGAGTCCCAATGAGCAGTTCTTC | CASSSTSGSPNEQFF
TRBD1 | TRBJ1-1 | NA | TRBV19 | TGTGCCAGTGCCGCAGGGGGCTTAGACGCTGAAGCTTTCTTT | CASAAGGLDAEAFF
NA | TRBJ2-1 | NA | TRBV19 | TGTGCCAGTACTCCCCGGTCCGGTCGGGGGAATGAGCAGTTCTTC | CASTPRSGRGNEQFF
TRBD1 | TRBJ1-4 | NA | TRBV6-6 | TGTGCCAGCAGCCGACAGGGGAATAATGAAAAACTGTTTTTT | CASSRQGNNEKLFF
NA | TRBJ1-5 | NA | TRBV28 | TGTGCCAGCAGTTTACAGGTTAGCAATCAGCCCCAGCATTTT | CASSLQVSNQPQHF
TRBD2 | TRBJ2-3 | NA | TRBV5-4 | TGTGCCAGCAGCGACGGACTAGCGGGGGTCACAGATACGCAGTATTTT | CASSDGLAGVTDTQYF
NA | TRBJ1-2 | NA | TRBV29-1 | TGCAGCGTCAACGACAGGACTAGTGGTGGCTACACCTTC | CSVNDRTSGGYTF
NA | TRBJ1-5 | NA | TRBV6-5 | TGTGCCAGCTATGAGGGCAATCAGCCCCAGCATTTT | CASYEGNQPQHF
NA | TRBJ2-2 | NA | TRBV7-2 | TGTGCCAGCAGCTGGCGGTTCTTGGAAAACACCGGGGAGCTGTTTTTT | CASSWRFLENTGELFF
NA | TRBJ1-2 | few | TRBV29-1 | TGCAGCGTGGGGGGGGATTACTATGGCTACACCTTC | CSVGGDYYGYTF
NA | TRBJ1-5 | NA | TRBV12-5 | TGTGCTAGTGGTTTGGAGACAGGTCCCCAGCATTTT | CASGLETGPQHF
TRBD2 | TRBJ2-7 | NA | TRBV10-3 | TGTGCCATCACCGGGACTAGCGGGAGTCACTACGAGCAGTACTTC | CAITGTSGSHYEQYF
TRBD2 | TRBJ2-2 | NA | TRBV7-3 | TGTGCCAGCAGCTTAAGAAGGGAGGGCACCGGGGAGCTGTTTTTT | CASSLRREGTGELFF
TRBD1 | TRBJ2-2 | NA | TRBV24-1 | TGTGCCACCAGTGATTTCGGACAGGGTAAAACCGGGGAGCTGTTTTTT | CATSDFGQGKTGELFF